The 6 T cell receptor beta chains below were found in one sample sequenced in a study of shared clonotypes between healthy human individuals (dated by TCRdb to 2020 to 2022). Library preparation employed the immunoSEQ multiplex PCR assay. TCRdb took over this immuneACCESS table, retaining in-frame rearrangements with V and J assigned. Such tables are incomplete; in checked studies, under half of the missing clones stem from an unresolved V gene, and the remainder is unexplained. For this sample there are 950,000 to 1,200,000 clones; 77% appear just once. The ten largest clones represent roughly 0.9% of the sample. Specimen: memory CD4+ T cells from PBMCs. According to the study, the label for this sample's cell subset or site signals: CD45RA-negative fraction. The receptors were sampled from a man between 18 and 29 years old in good health. Some clones in this sample may be carry-over from other donors' samples.

The chain employs TRBV4-1 and TRBJ2-5; D unresolved. V lost 4 bases, J lost 2 bases, and 20 bases lay in between. There are 17 residues in the CDR3. Per germline, CDR1 MGHRA and CDR2 YSYEKL. The CDR3 loop is CASSPLMAAQTQETQYF. CDR3 DNA sequence: TGCGCCAGCAGCCCCCTAATGGCGGCTCAAACGCAAGAGACCCAGTACTTC.

This sequence joins TRBV7-9 and TRBJ2-3, with D maybe TRBD1 (5 bases). This CDR3 has 14 amino acids. Germline CDR1 and CDR2: SEHNR and FQNEAQ (reference sequence). V gave up 9 bases and J gave up 0 bases, with 13 bases separating them. The CDR3: CARQGASSTDTQYF. As DNA, the CDR3 is TGTGCCAGACAAGGGGCTTCTAGCACAGATACGCAGTATTTT.

A few counts support this clone. The J gene is TRBJ2-7, the V gene TRBV6-1, with D perhaps TRBD1 or TRBD2 (5 bases each). V gave up 3 bases and J gave up 7 bases, with 13 bases separating them. The CDR3 runs to 13 residues. Germline CDR1 MNHNS, CDR2 SASEGT. CDR3 amino acids: CASSDRGLGEQYF. The CDR3 nucleotides read TGTGCCAGCAGTGATCGGGGCCTCGGGGAGCAGTACTTC.

The rearrangement links TRBV5-6 to TRBJ1-3; 9 bases map to TRBD1. Trimming cost V 2 bases and J 4 bases; bases outside gene matches: 10. Looked up from germline, CDR1 is SGHDT and CDR2 is YYEEEE. There are 17 residues in the CDR3. CDR3 nucleotide sequence: TGTGCCAGCAGCTTATCCGCCGGGACAGGGTTCGGAAACACCATATATTTT. It codes for CASSLSAGTGFGNTIYF.

The V gene is TRBV28, the J gene TRBJ2-7; no reliable D call. The ends were cut back, 4 bases at V and 6 bases at J, with 10 bases in the middle. CDR1 and CDR2 from the germline V gene are MDHEN and SYDVKM. The CDR3 has 12 residues. CDR3: CASSSLSGEQYF. The CDR3, as DNA: TGTGCCAGCAGTTCCCTATCAGGCGAGCAGTACTTC.

The chain employs TRBV11-1 and TRBJ2-7; D tentatively reads TRBD1 or TRBD2 (6 bases each). Germline loops: CDR1 SGHAT, CDR2 FQDESV (reference sequence). The CDR3 spans 11 residues. V was clipped by 5 bases and J by 6 bases, with 8 bases between them. CDR3: CASSEGGEQYF. For the CDR3, the DNA is TGTGCCAGCAGCGAGGGGGGCGAGCAGTACTTC.